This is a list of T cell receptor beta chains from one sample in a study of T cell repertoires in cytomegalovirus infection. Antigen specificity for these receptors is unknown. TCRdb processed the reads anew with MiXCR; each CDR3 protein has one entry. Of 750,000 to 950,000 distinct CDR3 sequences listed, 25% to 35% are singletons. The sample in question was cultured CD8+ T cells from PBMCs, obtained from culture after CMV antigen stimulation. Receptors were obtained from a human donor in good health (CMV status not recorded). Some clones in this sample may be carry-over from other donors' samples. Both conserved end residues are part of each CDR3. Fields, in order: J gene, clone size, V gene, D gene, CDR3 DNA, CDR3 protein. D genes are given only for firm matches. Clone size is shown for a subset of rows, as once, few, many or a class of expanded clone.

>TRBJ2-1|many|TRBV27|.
TGTGCCAGCAGTCCGCAGGGAAATAGCTACAATGAGCAGTTCTTC
CASSPQGNSYNEQFF
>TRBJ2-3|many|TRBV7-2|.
TGTGCCAGCAGGACTACAGGGAAACTCACAGATACGCAGTATTTT
CASRTTGKLTDTQYF
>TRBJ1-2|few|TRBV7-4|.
TGTGCCAGCAGCTACGTTGGGGCAGGAAGTTTAGATGGCTACACCTTC
CASSYVGAGSLDGYTF
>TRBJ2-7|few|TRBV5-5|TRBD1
TGTGCCAGCAGCTTTAGGACAGGGGTGAACGAGCAGTACTTC
CASSFRTGVNEQYF
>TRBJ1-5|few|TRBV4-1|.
TGTGCCAGCAGCCAAGAAGGAAGAAGCAATCAGCCCCAGCATTTT
CASSQEGRSNQPQHF
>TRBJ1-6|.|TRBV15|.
TGTGCCACCAGCAGATCCCCAGGGAATTCACCCCTCCACTTT
CATSRSPGNSPLHF
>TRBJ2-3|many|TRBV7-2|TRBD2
TGTGCCAGCAGTCCTAGCGGGGGGGGCACAGATACGCAGTATTTT
CASSPSGGGTDTQYF
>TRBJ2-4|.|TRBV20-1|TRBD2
TGCAGTGCTACCAGGCGGGGGGCTCCCAAAAACATTCAGTACTTC
CSATRRGAPKNIQYF
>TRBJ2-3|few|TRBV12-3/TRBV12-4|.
TGTGCCAGCAGTTCTCAACGGACAGTAGGAATGGATACGCAGTATTTT
CASSSQRTVGMDTQYF
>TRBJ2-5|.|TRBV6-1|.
TGTGCCAGCACCTGGACAGAACAAGAGACCCAGTACTTC
CASTWTEQETQYF